Included here is one TCR beta chain sequence, with context. V lost 7 bases to trimming and J lost 1 base, with 23 bases between them. Germline V CDR1 and CDR2: MDHEN, SYDVKM. The CDR3 totals 18 residues. The data stem from a study of blood T cell repertoires in COVID-19. Study overall: The cDNA or gDNA used as material had been derived from T cells, B-cell-depleted T cells, or PBMCs.

Produced via immunoSEQ multiplex PCR; TCRdb's table is partial and in-frame only. Of a few hundred thousand clones in the sample, around 84% were seen once. The chain has TRBV28 and TRBJ1-3; D gene uncertain. What was sequenced was PBMCs or T cells enriched from blood (not recorded which). The clonotype comes from a woman aged 45-59 years who had been exposed to COVID-19. CDR3 sequence reads: CASTQLKWPGGSGNTIYF. The DNA of the CDR3 is TGTGCCAGCACGCAACTTAAGTGGCCGGGAGGATCTGGAAACACCATATATTTT.